The TCR beta chain described here comes from a study of Ad26.COV2.S vaccination and SARS-CoV-2 variants. Measured with immunoSEQ multiplex PCR; TCRdb has only the in-frame clones, and not every one. The sample has more than 300,000 clones, about 87% seen once. Germline V gene sequence: CDR1 SGHTA, CDR2 FQGNSA. V lost 7 bases and J lost 1, with 11 bases in between. This CDR3 has 14 residues. This sample's treatment: some 20 received Ad26.COV2.S at low or high dose, single or two shots; a few received placebo; per-sample allocation not given. Repertoires come from day 63 after the first vaccine or placebo injection.

This sample comprised peripheral blood, obtained in a trial of Ad26.COV2.S vaccine versus placebo. This TCR derives from a person between 18 and 59 years old who received the Ad26.COV2.S COVID-19 vaccine or a placebo. The J gene is TRBJ1-5, the V gene TRBV7-2, with D hard to call. The CDR3 coding sequence is TGTGCCAGCAAAGCAGGTCCAAGCAATCAGCCCCAGCATTTT. It specifies CASKAGPSNQPQHF.